These 18 T cell receptor beta chains share one sample of origin, sequenced in a study of blood T cell repertoires in COVID-19. Produced via immunoSEQ multiplex PCR; TCRdb's table is partial and in-frame only. This table has fewer than 180,000 clones, approximately 86% appearing once. Sequenced sample: peripheral blood. All receptors derive from a man between 65 and 85 years old with acute or convalescent COVID-19.

This rearrangement joins TRBV6-5 to TRBJ2-7; 9 bases are shared with TRBD1. The CDR3 sequence is 13 residues long. Germline loops: CDR1 MNHEY, CDR2 SVGAGI. J was trimmed by 6 bases and V by 6 bases; bases with no gene match: 6. The CDR3 is CASSWDRVGEQYF. The CDR3 nucleotides are TGTGCCAGCAGCTGGGACAGGGTGGGCGAGCAGTACTTC.

The genes are TRBV5-1 and TRBJ2-7; TRBD2 aligns across 16 bases. Germline V gene lookup returns CDR1 SGHRS and CDR2 YFSETQ. The CDR3 is 17 amino acids. Unmatched junction bases numbered 4, after V lost 4 bases and J lost 0 bases. In DNA form, the CDR3 reads TGCGCCAGCAGCCACGGGACTAGCGGGAGGGCCTCCTACGAGCAGTACTTC. It encodes CASSHGTSGRASYEQYF.

The chain joins TRBV19 to TRBJ2-1, with 8 positions matching TRBD1. The CDR3 has 14 amino acids. V shed 4 bases, J shed 2 bases, and the junction held 1 base outside the gene matches. The germline gives CDR1 LNHDA, CDR2 SQIVND (reference sequence). The CDR3 region is CASSTDRAYNEQFF. Here the CDR3 DNA reads TGTGCCAGTAGTACGGACAGGGCCTACAATGAGCAGTTCTTC.

The rearrangement uses TRBV19 and TRBJ2-5, with 9 nucleotides matching TRBD1. Germline V gene sequence: CDR1 LNHDA, CDR2 SQIVND (reference sequence). This CDR3 region has 14 residues. J gave up 7 bases and V 5 bases, and 8 bases lay outside the gene matches. In DNA, the CDR3 is TGTGCCAGTAGTTCACAGGGGGCGTACAGGACCCAGTACTTC. This codes for CASSSQGAYRTQYF.

V and J are TRBV18 and TRBJ2-7; 7 bases map to TRBD1. V lost 5 bases to trimming and J lost 3 bases; unmatched junction nucleotides: 7. Germline values: CDR1 KGHSH, CDR2 LQKENI. The CDR3 sequence is 14 residues long. The CDR3 DNA is TGTGCCAGCTCAACGGATACAGGGGACTACGAGCAGTACTTC. Translation gives CASSTDTGDYEQYF.

This rearrangement joins TRBV5-1 to TRBJ2-5, with D possibly matching TRBD1 (5 bases). This CDR3 spans 14 amino acids. V was shortened by 4 bases and J by 4 bases, with 14 bases between the two germline ends. Germline assignment: CDR1 SGHRS and CDR2 YFSETQ. CDR3 DNA: TGCGCCAGCAGCCCCACAGGTTGGGGAGAGACCCAGTACTTC. Its protein is CASSPTGWGETQYF.

The rearrangement joins TRBV3-1 (or the pseudogene TRBV3-2) to TRBJ2-2; 10 nucleotides match TRBD2. V was pared by 8 bases and J by 0 bases, with 6 bases of the junction left unmatched. The germline V gene encodes CDR1 LGHDT and CDR2 YNNKEL (reference sequence). This CDR3 region has 16 residues. The CDR3 nucleotides read TGTGCCAGCGGCGAGACTAGCGGGTCGAACACCGGGGAGCTGTTTTTT. It yields the protein CASGETSGSNTGELFF.

The CDR3 region has the DNA TGCGCCAGCAGCCAAGACAGGGCAATCGGGGAGCTGTTTTTT. Residues: CASSQDRAIGELFF. The chain recombines TRBV4-3 with TRBJ2-2, with D perhaps TRBD1 (5 bases). The CDR3 is 14 residues long. Germline V lookup: CDR1 LGHNA, CDR2 YSLEER. V gave up 0 bases and J gave up 7 bases, with 9 bases separating them.

The CDR3 nucleotides read TGTGCCAGTAGTGCGGGGACCGCAGGCCGATACGAGCAGTACTTC. Amino acids: CASSAGTAGRYEQYF. The chain employs TRBV19 and TRBJ2-7; possibly TRBD2 for D (6 bases). The CDR3 consists of 15 residues. CDR1 is LNHDA and CDR2 is SQIVND in the germline V gene (reference sequence). V gave up 5 bases and J gave up 4 bases, with 18 bases separating them.

The count of this clone is one. This rearrangement joins TRBV12-3 or TRBV12-4 to TRBJ1-1; D might be TRBD1 (6 bases). The length of the CDR3 is 12 residues. Trimming stripped 6 bases from V and 8 bases from J, with 13 bases between. CDR3 sequence reads: CASSRTGLEAFF. The CDR3 bases are TGTGCCAGCAGCCGCACAGGGCTCGAAGCTTTCTTT.

The V call is TRBV4-3, the J call TRBJ2-1, with D tentatively TRBD2 (6 bases). The ends were cut back, 4 bases at V and 0 bases at J, with 16 bases in the middle. CDR3 length: 17 residues. CDR1 LGHNA and CDR2 YSLEER come from the germline V gene. CDR3 sequence (DNA): TGCGCCAGCAGCCGCAACCGTGCGGGAAGCTCCTACAATGAGCAGTTCTTC. As protein: CASSRNRAGSSYNEQFF.

The J gene is TRBJ2-1, the V gene TRBV7-2; TRBD2 is a possible D gene (7 bases). The CDR3 is 15 amino acids. The V gene lost 5 bases and the J gene lost 5 bases, with 16 bases spanning the gap. The germline V gene has CDR1 SGHTA and CDR2 FQGNSA. CDR3 DNA sequence: TGTGCCAGCAGCCTTGGGGGGCTAGCGGACAATGAGCAGTTCTTC. Translated: CASSLGGLADNEQFF.

J is TRBJ2-2 and V is TRBV7-2; TRBD1 is a possible D gene (6 bases). V gave up 1 base and J gave up 4 bases, with 13 bases separating them. Germline lookup yields CDR1 SGHTA and CDR2 FQGNSA. The CDR3 is 16 amino acids. CDR3 sequence: CASSLDNRVSTGELFF. In DNA form, the CDR3 reads TGTGCCAGCAGCTTAGATAACAGGGTTAGCACCGGGGAGCTGTTTTTT. The whole variable domain, remainder taken from reference TRBV7-2 and TRBJ2-2, is GAGVSQSPSNKVTEKGKDVELRCDPISGHTALYWYRQSLGQGLEFLIYFQGNSAPDKSGLPSDRFSAERTGGSVSTLTIQRTQQEDSAVYLCASSLDNRVSTGELFFGEGSRLTVL.

The chain joins TRBV11-2 to TRBJ2-3; perhaps TRBD2 as D (6 bases). The CDR3 runs 18 residues. V lost 1 base and J lost 6, with 23 bases in between. From germline, CDR1 is SGHAT and CDR2 FQNNGV. The CDR3 sequence: CASSLVPPGDSAQDTQYF. The CDR3 nucleotides read TGTGCCAGCAGCTTAGTCCCACCGGGGGACTCGGCCCAGGATACGCAGTATTTT.

The count of this clone is one. V gene TRBV29-1 combines with J gene TRBJ2-1; a weak D match, TRBD1 (6 bases). Germline CDR1 reads SQVTM; CDR2 reads ANQGSEA. This CDR3 spans 13 amino acids. Trimming removed 6 bases at V and 9 bases at J, with 18 bases between. CDR3 residues: CSVAQVGRGEQFF. The CDR3 nucleotides read TGCAGCGTCGCACAGGTGGGCAGGGGTGAGCAGTTCTTC.

J is TRBJ2-2 and V is TRBV7-3, with D tentatively TRBD2 (6 bases). V was clipped by 4 bases and J by 0 bases, with 12 bases between them. CDR1 and CDR2 from the germline V gene are SGHTA and FQGTGA. The CDR3 is 16 residues long. CDR3 nucleotide sequence: TGTGCCAGCAGCTCGGGGAGGCGATCGAACACCGGGGAGCTGTTTTTT. Translation: CASSSGRRSNTGELFF.

Only a few counts were recorded for this clone. The chain is built from TRBV5-4 and TRBJ1-2; 10 bases map to TRBD1. The CDR3 runs 15 residues. In germline, CDR1 is SGHNT, CDR2 YYREEE (reference sequence). Losses at the gene ends were 5 bases for V and 7 bases for J; bases not matched to a gene: 11. CDR3 bases: TGTGCCAGCAGGCTCCGGGACAGGGGATCTGCTGGCTACACCTTC. Protein sequence: CASRLRDRGSAGYTF.

V usage is TRBV21-1 and J usage is TRBJ2-2; no check of the table's D call, TRBD1, against the DNA was made. TRBV21-1 is shown as a pseudogene. This CDR3 contains 22 residues. For the CDR3, the DNA is TGTGCCAGCAGCAACCTGGGGCACCTTGGGGACAGGAGGGAGGAAAGCACCGGGGAGCTGTTTTTT. It translates to CASSNLGHLGDRREESTGELFF.